This T cell receptor (beta chain) was sequenced for a study of cytomegalovirus exposure and HLA in healthy donors. Study-wide results and limits: Subsequent analysis of the 120 or so validation repertoires found a tendency for first-cohort TCR clusters to co-occur. Altogether, 164 TCR beta chains were recorded as cytomegalovirus-associated.

CDR1 and CDR2 from the germline V gene are MDHEN and SYDVKM. The V end was cut by 8 bases, the J end by 5 bases, with 19 bases between. The CDR3 sequence is 14 residues long. Remarks on this clone: The antigen is unknown.

This table comes from immunoSEQ multiplex PCR, and its TCRdb copy is limited to in-frame clones, with some not included. Of some 88,000 clones in the sample, around 96% were seen once. The chain uses TRBV28 and TRBJ2-7, with TRBD1 as a possible D gene (6 bases). The receptor comes from a man between 18 and 29 years old in good health and CMV-seronegative. What was sequenced was PBMCs. The CDR3 DNA reads as TGTGCCAGCGGGGGACCGAAGGGGGACCACGAGCAGTACTTC. Translated, it gives CASGGPKGDHEQYF.